Presented here are 7 T cell receptor beta chains from one specimen sequenced in a study of PD-1 blockade in classical Hodgkin lymphoma. Clones were sequenced by immunoSEQ multiplex PCR, and TCRdb holds only the in-frame ones, with some missing. The repertoire consists of about 27,000 clones, with around 72% occurring once and the leading ten covering approximately 3.6%. As to time point: cycle 4 day 1 (C4D1), after more than five weeks of nivolumab. All patients experienced relapse after autologous stem cell transplantation, and brentuximab vedotin exposure was variable. This specimen consisted of peripheral blood mononuclear cells (PBMCs), obtained before the fourth cycle of nivolumab. These TCRs come from a human donor with classical Hodgkin lymphoma.

Relative to its sample, this clone is medium-sized. CDR3 sequence (DNA): TGCGCCAGCAGCCAGGTTAGCGGGGGGGTAAATGAGCAGTTCTTC. Its protein product is CASSQVSGGVNEQFF. This chain uses TRBV4-1 with TRBJ2-1, with 11 nucleotides matching TRBD2. CDR3 size: 15 residues. The J segment lost 7 bases and the V segment lost 3 bases, leaving 5 bases of the junction unmatched. Germline CDR1 and CDR2: MGHRA and YSYEKL.

The gene calls are TRBV25-1 and TRBJ1-1, with D unresolved. This CDR3 has 13 residues. V dropped 6 bases and J dropped 4 bases, with 12 bases sitting between them. Germline loops: CDR1 MGHDK, CDR2 SYGVNS. CDR3: CASSLTGGTEAFF. CDR3 DNA: TGTGCCAGCAGCCTTACGGGTGGCACTGAAGCTTTCTTT.

In its sample, this clone ranks as medium-sized. The CDR3 region has the DNA TGTGCCAGCAGTTTAATAGGGCCCCGGGAGGCCCAGCATTTT. This translates into CASSLIGPREAQHF. The chain couples TRBV27 to TRBJ1-5; D is ambiguous. V dropped 2 bases and J dropped 11 bases, with 16 bases sitting between them. This CDR3 comprises 14 residues. Per germline, CDR1 MNHEY and CDR2 SMNVEV (reference sequence).

The rearrangement uses TRBV10-2 and TRBJ2-1; D is unresolved. Germline V gene lookup returns CDR1 WSHSY and CDR2 SAAADI. This CDR3 is 14 amino acids long. The V gene lost 4 bases and the J gene lost 1 base, with 8 bases spanning the gap. The CDR3 nucleotides are TGCGCCAGCAGTGGGGCGCCATCCTACAATGAGCAGTTCTTC. This translates into CASSGAPSYNEQFF.

This chain connects TRBV30 to TRBJ2-2, with TRBD2 as a possible D gene (7 bases). The CDR3 sequence is 15 residues long. V was shortened by 2 bases and J by 5 bases, with 15 bases between the two germline ends. The germline gives CDR1 GTSNPN, CDR2 SVGIG (reference sequence). The CDR3 loop is CAWSPKRGGTGELFF. The CDR3 DNA reads as TGTGCCTGGAGTCCGAAAAGGGGGGGGACCGGGGAGCTGTTTTTT.

The chain is built from TRBV19 and TRBJ1-1, with 9 positions matching TRBD1. Germline V gene data show CDR1 as LNHDA and CDR2 as SQIVND (reference sequence). Losses at the gene ends were 7 bases for V and 3 bases for J; bases not matched to a gene: 3. The CDR3 runs 13 residues. The DNA of the CDR3 is TGTGCCAGTAAGGGACAGGGCTACACTGAAGCTTTCTTT. Residues: CASKGQGYTEAFF.

This chain connects TRBV6-1 to TRBJ2-1; TRBD1 matches at 7 bases. The CDR3 contains 16 residues. J lost 0 bases, V lost 4 bases, and 6 bases had no gene match. CDR1 and CDR2 from the germline V gene are MNHNS and SASEGT. The CDR3 reads CASSGSQGSSYNEQFF. The CDR3 nucleotides read TGTGCCAGCAGTGGTTCACAGGGGAGCTCCTACAATGAGCAGTTCTTC.